This entry lists 32 T cell receptor beta chains sequenced from one sample in a study of spatial heterogeneity in lung cancer (dated by TCRdb to about 2019). Library preparation was by 5' RACE. TCRdb names NextSeq 500 as the instrument used. Using fastp at Q25 and MiXCR, TCRdb reprocessed the public reads and kept productive beta chains. Each entry merges the rows of one CDR3 protein and shows their most common DNA and genes. Across this sample there are nearly 80,000 distinct CDR3 sequences, with under 8.5% seen only once. Of the sample, roughly 7.1% is held by the ten largest clones. What this sample's time point label stands for: sample taken at primary tumor resection. Sequencing used PBMCs, obtained at surgery. The receptors derive from a male donor with early-stage non-small cell lung cancer.

This clonotype was seen at least ten times. The chain employs TRBV5-6 and TRBJ2-3; 9 positions match TRBD2. The CDR3 has 16 amino acids. The ends lost 4 bases at V and 2 bases at J; junction bases unmatched: 8. The germline V gene encodes CDR1 SGHDT and CDR2 YYEEEE. The CDR3 loop reads CASSHPGLAFTDTQYF. Written as DNA, the CDR3 is TGTGCCAGCAGCCATCCGGGACTAGCCTTCACAGATACGCAGTATTTT.

This clonotype has only a few counts. The chain joins TRBV7-9 to TRBJ1-1; D is uncertain. Trimming shortened V by 6 bases and J by 1 base, and 12 bases separated the two germline ends. CDR1 is SEHNR, CDR2 FQNEAQ, per germline (reference sequence). CDR3 length: 14 amino acids. CDR3 region: CASSPKRENTEAFF. The CDR3 nucleotides read TGTGCCAGCAGTCCTAAACGCGAGAACACTGAAGCTTTCTTT.

This clonotype has more than one count but fewer than ten. The rearrangement uses TRBV27 and TRBJ2-1, with 7 nucleotides matching TRBD2. Losses at the gene ends were 5 bases for V and 7 bases for J; bases not matched to a gene: 11. The CDR3 is made up of 15 amino acids. The germline CDR1 and CDR2 sequences are MNHEY and SMNVEV (reference sequence). The CDR3 nucleotides read TGTGCCAGCAGTCCCTTGGGGAGGGCCGAAAATGAGCAGTTCTTC. It codes for CASSPLGRAENEQFF.

This clonotype appeared a few times. CDR3 loop: CASSYSSAGGQETQYF. Here the CDR3 DNA reads TGTGCCAGCAGTTACTCGAGTGCCGGAGGGCAAGAGACCCAGTACTTC. This chain uses TRBV6-6 with TRBJ2-5; possible D gene TRBD2, 6 bases. V was shortened by 0 bases and J by 2 bases, with 13 bases between the two germline ends. CDR1 and CDR2 (germline): MNHNY, SVGAGI (reference sequence). The CDR3 runs 16 residues.

The V gene is TRBV5-4, the J gene TRBJ1-6; maybe TRBD1 (5 bases). Germline CDR1 and CDR2: SGHNT and YYREEE (reference sequence). The CDR3 totals 16 residues. V dropped 5 bases and J dropped 8 bases, with 20 bases sitting between them. This CDR3 reads CASSNARGGQDSPLHF. Here the CDR3 DNA reads TGTGCCAGCAGTAATGCGAGGGGAGGCCAGGATTCACCCCTCCACTTT. The entire variable domain, with the rest obtained from reference TRBV5-4 and TRBJ1-6, is as follows: ETGVTQSPTHLIKTRGQQVTLRCSSQSGHNTVSWYQQALGQGPQFIFQYYREEENGRGNFPPRFSGLQFPNYSSELNVNALELDDSALYLCASSNARGGQDSPLHFGNGTRLTVT.

This clonotype was observed a few times. V gene TRBV23-1 combines with J gene TRBJ1-2; TRBD1 agrees at 10 bases. TRBV23-1 is classed as an ORF, of uncertain function. V trimming: 7 bases; J trimming: 5 bases; junction bases outside the gene matches: 13. This CDR3 has 16 residues. DNA for the CDR3: TGCGCCAGCACGGGAGGCCGGGACAGGGGATTTTATGGCTACACCTTC. It translates to CASTGGRDRGFYGYTF.

The rearrangement uses TRBV7-2 and TRBJ1-1, with D perhaps matching TRBD1 (6 bases). The CDR3 is 15 residues long. V lost 5 bases, J lost 4 bases, and 17 bases lay in between. Germline V gene sequence: CDR1 SGHTA, CDR2 FQGNSA. The DNA of the CDR3 is TGTGCCAGCAGCGCGCCTCCCGGACAGTTCACTGAAGCTTTCTTT. This sequence encodes CASSAPPGQFTEAFF.

The rearrangement links TRBV5-1 to TRBJ1-2; TRBD1 is a possible D gene (5 bases). V lost 3 bases and J 2 bases, leaving 11 bases between the germline ends. CDR1 and CDR2 (germline): SGHRS, YFSETQ. The CDR3 length is 14 residues. The DNA of the CDR3 is TGCGCCAGCAGCTCACGGCAGGGCAACTATGGCTACACCTTC. Residues: CASSSRQGNYGYTF.

CDR3 sequence reads: CASSEMRAGGRPDTQYF. The CDR3 DNA reads TGTGCCAGCAGTGAAATGCGAGCGGGAGGGCGCCCAGATACGCAGTATTTT. The chain combines TRBV25-1 with TRBJ2-3, with TRBD2 matching 10 bases. This CDR3 region has 17 residues. V trimming: 2 bases; J trimming: 4 bases; junction bases outside the gene matches: 9. Germline V lookup: CDR1 MGHDK, CDR2 SYGVNS.

Only a few counts were recorded for this clonotype. The V and J genes are TRBV5-1 and TRBJ2-2, with D perhaps TRBD2 (5 bases). V was cut by 2 bases and J by 4 bases, with 12 bases left in between. There are 15 residues in the CDR3. Germline V gene lookup returns CDR1 SGHRS and CDR2 YFSETQ. The CDR3 region is CASSLERTSTGELFF. DNA of the CDR3: TGCGCCAGCAGCTTAGAGCGGACCTCCACCGGGGAGCTGTTTTTT.

Ten or more counts support this clonotype. The chain recombines TRBV21-1 with TRBJ1-4. TRBV21-1 is annotated as a pseudogene. The CDR3 sequence is 15 residues long. The CDR3 region has the DNA TGTGCCAGCACATTTCACATCGAAACTAATGAAAAACTGTTTTTT. Its translation: CASTFHIETNEKLFF.

The CDR3 loop is CSARPSGGKETQYF. The CDR3 DNA is TGCAGTGCTAGACCTAGCGGAGGGAAAGAGACCCAGTACTTC. The chain carries TRBV20-1 and TRBJ2-5; 7 bases line up with TRBD2. The CDR3 length is 14 residues. Germline V gene data show CDR1 as DFQATT and CDR2 as SNEGSKA (reference sequence). Trimming cost V 2 bases and J 3 bases; bases outside gene matches: 6.

The chain recombines TRBV10-2 with TRBJ2-7, with D perhaps matching TRBD1 or TRBD2 (5 bases each). CDR3 length: 13 residues. Germline loops: CDR1 WSHSY, CDR2 SAAADI. V lost 2 bases and J 1 base, leaving 6 bases between the germline ends. The CDR3: CASSEGGSYEQYF. Here the CDR3 DNA reads TGCGCCAGCAGTGAGGGGGGATCCTACGAGCAGTACTTC.

This clonotype has at least ten counts. The chain is built from TRBV18 and TRBJ2-5; 9 positions match TRBD1. The junction had 6 bases not matched to a gene; V was cut back by 2 bases and J by 5 bases. This CDR3 is built from 15 residues. The germline CDR1 and CDR2 sequences are KGHSH and LQKENI. CDR3 sequence: CASSPTGGVEETQYF. For the CDR3, the DNA is TGTGCCAGCTCACCAACAGGGGGCGTAGAGGAGACCCAGTACTTC.

This clonotype was recorded many times. The chain employs TRBV27 and TRBJ2-4; 8 positions agree with TRBD1. The V gene end was trimmed by 6 bases and the J gene end by 5 bases; junction bases not matched to a gene: 6. CDR1 is MNHEY and CDR2 is SMNVEV in the germline V gene (reference sequence). This CDR3 region has 14 residues. CDR3 sequence: CASRRQGTQNIQYF. CDR3 nucleotides: TGTGCCAGCAGGCGACAGGGGACCCAAAACATTCAGTACTTC.

The gene calls are TRBV9 and TRBJ2-3; TRBD2 agrees at 11 bases. CDR3 length: 16 residues. Per germline, CDR1 SGDLS and CDR2 YYNGEE. J was trimmed by 1 base and V by 4 bases; bases with no gene match: 5. Here the CDR3 reads CASSRGTSGRTDTQYF. CDR3 in DNA: TGTGCCAGCAGCAGAGGGACTAGCGGACGCACAGATACGCAGTATTTT.

This clonotype was counted ten times or more. This sequence joins TRBV12-3 or TRBV12-4 and TRBJ2-7; perhaps TRBD1 as D (5 bases). There are 13 residues in the CDR3. Trimming shortened V by 3 bases and J by 6 bases, and 12 bases separated the two germline ends. CDR3 loop: CASSFPGIGEQYF. The CDR3 DNA is TGTGCCAGCAGTTTCCCAGGGATAGGCGAGCAGTACTTC.

This clonotype has at least ten counts. This chain joins TRBV4-1 and TRBJ1-1, with D possibly being TRBD1 (5 bases). The CDR3 sequence is 15 residues long. Trimming took 4 bases from V and 1 from J, leaving 13 bases between them. In germline, CDR1 is MGHRA, CDR2 YSYEKL. CDR3 sequence (DNA): TGCGCCAGCAGCCTCGAGGGGAGGAGGAACACTGAAGCTTTCTTT. It is translated as CASSLEGRRNTEAFF.

This clonotype came up a few times. CDR3 region: CASSLDPGANSPLHF. The CDR3 DNA is TGTGCCAGCAGCTTAGATCCGGGCGCGAATTCACCCCTCCACTTT. The V gene is TRBV11-2, the J gene TRBJ1-6; no reliable D call. Germline lookup yields CDR1 SGHAT and CDR2 FQNNGV. The CDR3 runs to 15 residues. V lost 0 bases to trimming and J lost 7 bases, with 10 bases between them.

This clonotype was found a few times. The chain joins TRBV2 to TRBJ1-1, with D unresolved. The V gene lost 10 bases and the J gene lost 4 bases, with 16 bases spanning the gap. Germline V CDR1 and CDR2: SNHLY, FYNNEI. The CDR3 runs 13 residues. CDR3 nucleotides: TGTGCCACTGTCTTGGAATCTGGCACTGAAGCTTTCTTT. It specifies CATVLESGTEAFF.

This clonotype appeared many times. The chain joins TRBV6-5 to TRBJ2-1; D is undetermined. Germline loops: CDR1 MNHEY, CDR2 SVGAGI. The V end lost 4 bases, the J end lost 4 bases, and 14 bases lay between the germline ends. This CDR3 has 15 residues. The CDR3: CASSLTIQTYNEQFF. The CDR3 region has the DNA TGTGCCAGCAGTTTAACTATCCAGACATACAATGAGCAGTTCTTC.

This clonotype has more than one count but fewer than ten. This chain links TRBV7-9 with TRBJ1-2, with D maybe TRBD1 (5 bases). This CDR3 contains 13 residues. Germline V gives CDR1 SEHNR, CDR2 FQNEAQ (reference sequence). Trimming cost V 3 bases and J 4 bases, with 9 bases left between them. CDR3 nucleotide sequence: TGTGCCAGCAGCTTCGGGGCAACCTATGGCTACACCTTC. Protein sequence: CASSFGATYGYTF. The whole variable domain, remainder taken from reference TRBV7-9 and TRBJ1-2, is DTGVSQNPRHKITKRGQNVTFRCDPISEHNRLYWYRQTLGQGPEFLTYFQNEAQLEKSRLLSDRFSAERPKGSFSTLEIQRTEQGDSAMYLCASSFGATYGYTFGSGTRLTVV.

In this sample, this clonotype turned up many times. The chain uses TRBV29-1 and TRBJ2-2; D ambiguous. The CDR3 sequence is 14 residues long. Germline assignment: CDR1 SQVTM and CDR2 ANQGSEA. V lost 6 bases, J lost 1 base, and 12 bases lay in between. CDR3 amino acids: CSVRVELNTGELFF. The CDR3 DNA is TGCAGCGTCCGAGTAGAACTGAACACCGGGGAGCTGTTTTTT.

This clonotype was counted many times. The chain recombines TRBV7-8 with TRBJ1-1, with 7 bases matching TRBD1. In germline, CDR1 is SGHVS, CDR2 FQNEAQ. The V segment lost 1 base and the J segment 6 bases; nucleotides outside the gene matches: 2. This CDR3 has 13 amino acids. CDR3 in DNA: TGTGCCAGCAGCTTAGGAGGGGGCGCTGAAGCTTTCTTT. This translates into CASSLGGGAEAFF. Based on the CDR3 plus reference TRBV7-8 and TRBJ1-1, the full variable domain is GAGVSQSPRYKVAKRGQDVALRCDPISGHVSLFWYQQALGQGPEFLTYFQNEAQLDKSGLPSDRFFAERPEGSVSTLKIQRTQQEDSAVYLCASSLGGGAEAFFGQGTRLTVV.

This clonotype was seen at least ten times. The chain is built from TRBV11-1 and TRBJ2-2; 8 bases align to TRBD2. The CDR3 runs 16 residues. The trim removed 5 bases at V and 9 bases at J, leaving 14 bases unmatched. Germline lookup yields CDR1 SGHAT and CDR2 FQDESV (reference sequence). Here the CDR3 reads CASSPRSGSYHRELFF. The CDR3 bases are TGTGCCAGCAGCCCGCGGAGCGGGAGTTATCACCGGGAGCTGTTTTTT.

This clonotype was detected ten times or more. The gene calls are TRBV4-3 and TRBJ1-2, with TRBD1 identical over 8 bases. V lost 0 bases and J lost 2; bases outside the gene matches: 8. The CDR3 totals 17 residues. Germline V gives CDR1 LGHNA, CDR2 YSLEER. The CDR3 bases are TGCGCCAGCAGCCAAGAACCACAAGGGACAGGCAACTATGGCTACACCTTC. Protein: CASSQEPQGTGNYGYTF.

V gene TRBV7-6 combines with J gene TRBJ1-4, with D maybe TRBD1 (5 bases). In germline, CDR1 is SGHVS, CDR2 FNYEAQ. Between the trimmed V and J ends, which lost 6 bases and 8 bases, there was a span of 22 bases. The CDR3 length is 16 residues. The CDR3 bases are TGTGCCAGCAGTCTCTCCGGGGCCCAGGCAAGCGAAAAACTGTTTTTT. Its translation is CASSLSGAQASEKLFF.

For the CDR3, the DNA is TGTGCCAGCAGTTTAAGGGAAGACCAGCCCCAGCATTTT. Its protein is CASSLREDQPQHF. The chain joins TRBV12-3 or TRBV12-4 to TRBJ1-5, with D unclear. The V end was cut by 2 bases, the J end by 7 bases, with 9 bases between. The CDR3 runs 13 residues.

This clonotype was counted at least ten times. The chain links TRBV6-5 to TRBJ1-1, with a tentative D call TRBD1 (5 bases). Trimming left V 8 bases short and J 0 bases short, with 16 bases between. The CDR3 contains 15 residues. Germline lookup yields CDR1 MNHEY and CDR2 SVGAGI. The DNA for the CDR3 is TGTGCCAGCCGGGGGAGACCTGGGGTGAACACTGAAGCTTTCTTT. This encodes CASRGRPGVNTEAFF.

This clonotype occurred many times. The chain carries TRBV28 and TRBJ2-6, with unresolved D. This CDR3 has 15 amino acids. CDR1 and CDR2 from the germline V gene are MDHEN and SYDVKM. The V end was cut by 5 bases, the J end by 0 bases, with 8 bases between. The CDR3 here is CASSVQSSGANVLTF. DNA for the CDR3: TGTGCCAGCAGTGTTCAGAGCTCTGGGGCCAACGTCCTGACTTTC.

The chain links TRBV12-3 or TRBV12-4 to TRBJ2-1; 7 bases fit TRBD2. The CDR3 has 12 residues. Trimming removed 5 bases from V and 7 bases from J; junction bases left unmatched: 2. The CDR3 DNA reads TGTGCCAGCAGTCCGGGACTAAATGAGCAGTTCTTC. Protein: CASSPGLNEQFF.

This clonotype was seen at least ten times. The V gene is TRBV28, the J gene TRBJ2-2; no reliable D call. Germline V gene data show CDR1 as MDHEN and CDR2 as SYDVKM. V was pared by 1 base and J by 4 bases, with 4 bases between. The CDR3 extends over 13 amino acids. CDR3 DNA: TGTGCCAGCAGTTTATTCCTCACCGGGGAGCTGTTTTTT. Protein product: CASSLFLTGELFF.